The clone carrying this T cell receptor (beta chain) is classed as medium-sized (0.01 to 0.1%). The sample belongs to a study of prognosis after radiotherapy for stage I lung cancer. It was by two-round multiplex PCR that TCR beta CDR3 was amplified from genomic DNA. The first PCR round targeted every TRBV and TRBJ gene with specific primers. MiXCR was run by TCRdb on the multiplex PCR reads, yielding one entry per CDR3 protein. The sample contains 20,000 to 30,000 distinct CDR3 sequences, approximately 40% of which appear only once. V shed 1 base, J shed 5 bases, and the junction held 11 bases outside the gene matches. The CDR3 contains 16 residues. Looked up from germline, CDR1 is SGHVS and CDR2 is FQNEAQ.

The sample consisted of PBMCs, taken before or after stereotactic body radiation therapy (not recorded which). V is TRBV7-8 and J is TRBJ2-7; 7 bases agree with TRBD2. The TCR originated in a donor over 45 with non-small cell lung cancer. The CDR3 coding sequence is TGTGCCAGCAGCTTAGTGGGGGGGATCGTCTCGCACGAGCAGTACTTC. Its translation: CASSLVGGIVSHEQYF.